The clone carrying this TCR beta chain appeared a few times. The CDR3 totals 15 residues. Trimming took off 0 bases at V and 0 bases at J, with 8 bases between the two ends. Per germline, CDR1 LGHNA and CDR2 YSLEER. This table comes from immunoSEQ multiplex PCR, and its TCRdb copy is limited to in-frame clones, with some not included. The data contain approximately 28,000 clones, around 89% of them seen just once; the ten biggest clones take up almost 6.5%. The data were obtained in a study of T cell changes during pregnancy in multiple sclerosis. This chain uses TRBV4-3 with TRBJ1-1; D is undetermined. The sequencing here drew on CD8+ T cells from peripheral blood mononuclear cells, taken in the second trimester of pregnancy. This clonotype was sampled from a female donor with multiple sclerosis, enrolled in a pregnancy study. In DNA form, the CDR3 reads TGCGCCAGCAGCCAAGATCGAGGGTTGAACACTGAAGCTTTCTTT. Its translation is CASSQDRGLNTEAFF.